This TCR beta chain was retrieved from a study of shared clonotypes between healthy human individuals. Overall study findings and caveats: Clonotypes which were not shared had lower generation probabilities than clonotypes that all four donors shared. A handful of donors had around 5% of their naive CD4 clonotypes in common. Measured sharing among donors was expected to vary with sequencing depth.

Naive CD8 cells were CD45RO-negative, positively selected for CCR7, excluding terminally differentiated effector memory CD45RA+ cells. Each donor was a Caucasian adult residing in Nashville, Tennessee. Of note for this clone: Antigen: not known. Different DNA sequences within this sample yield the same CDR3.

TCRdb keeps only in-frame clones here, not all; method: immunoSEQ multiplex PCR. The profile shows just over 2,000,000 clones, approximately 95% of them singletons. What was sequenced was naive CD8+ T cells sorted from blood. The TCR was taken from a man in his late teens or twenties in good health.

CDR3 sequence: CASSSAGTVYGYTF. In DNA form, the CDR3 reads TGTGCCAGCAGCTCGGCCGGGACAGTCTATGGCTACACCTTC. J is TRBJ1-2 and V is TRBV7-9, with 7 bases identical to TRBD1. J gave up 4 bases and V 4 bases, and 6 bases lay outside the gene matches. CDR1 SEHNR and CDR2 FQNEAQ come from the germline V gene (reference sequence). The CDR3 extends over 14 amino acids.